A selection of T cell receptor beta chains follows, all from one sample in a study of cytomegalovirus exposure and HLA in healthy donors. Clones were sequenced by immunoSEQ multiplex PCR, and TCRdb holds only the in-frame ones, with some missing. The sample gives 250,000 to 350,000 clones, 86% of which show up once; under 0.85% is in the top ten. Sequences were obtained from PBMCs. The receptors shown here come from a woman under 30 in good health and CMV-seronegative. CDR3s include the opening cysteine and the closing phenylalanine or tryptophan. D genes are given only for firm matches. The size entry is marked missing in some rows and otherwise reads once, few, many or a size class.

D: TRBD2; J: TRBJ2-2; size: -; V: TRBV14; CDR3: CASSQGASGRTGELFF; DNA: TGTGCCAGCAGCCAAGGGGCTAGCGGGAGGACCGGGGAGCTGTTTTTT
D: -; J: TRBJ1-5; size: -; V: TRBV5-1; CDR3: CASSSRGGQPQHF; DNA: TGCGCCAGCAGCTCCAGGGGTGGACAGCCCCAGCATTTT
D: -; J: TRBJ2-6; size: -; V: TRBV6-5; CDR3: CASSYPTGSGANVLTF; DNA: TGTGCCAGCAGCTACCCCACTGGCTCTGGGGCCAACGTCCTGACTTTC
D: -; J: TRBJ1-1; size: -; V: TRBV7-3; CDR3: CASSLNGLKNTEAFF; DNA: TGTGCCAGCAGCTTAAACGGTCTGAAGAACACTGAAGCTTTCTTT
D: -; J: TRBJ2-7; size: -; V: TRBV4-1; CDR3: CASSQDRYEQYF; DNA: TGCGCCAGCAGCCAAGACCGCTACGAGCAGTACTTC
D: -; J: TRBJ1-1; size: -; V: TRBV18; CDR3: CASSPAQSNTEAFF; DNA: TGTGCCAGCTCACCAGCACAGTCGAACACTGAAGCTTTCTTT
D: -; J: TRBJ2-5; size: -; V: TRBV6-5; CDR3: CASSSPKGQQETQYF; DNA: TGTGCCAGCAGTTCCCCTAAAGGACAGCAAGAGACCCAGTACTTC
D: -; J: TRBJ1-1; size: -; V: TRBV19; CDR3: CASSIGGSTEAFF; DNA: TGTGCCAGTAGTATAGGAGGGAGCACTGAAGCTTTCTTT
D: TRBD2; J: TRBJ2-1; size: once; V: TRBV7-9; CDR3: CASSPGLGADNEQFF; DNA: TGTGCCAGCAGCCCGGGACTAGGTGCGGACAATGAGCAGTTCTTC
D: -; J: TRBJ2-5; size: -; V: TRBV7-2; CDR3: CASSRDPAETQYF; DNA: TGTGCCAGCAGCCGGGATCCGGCCGAGACCCAGTACTTC
D: -; J: TRBJ1-1; size: -; V: TRBV28; CDR3: CASTWVSGIEAFF; DNA: TGTGCCAGCACTTGGGTGTCCGGGATCGAAGCTTTCTTT
D: TRBD1; J: TRBJ2-7; size: -; V: TRBV27; CDR3: CASSAGTGGTEQYF; DNA: TGTGCCAGCAGTGCCGGGACAGGGGGTACCGAGCAGTACTTC
D: TRBD1; J: TRBJ1-4; size: few; V: TRBV2; CDR3: CASGSQGAYEKLFF; DNA: TGTGCCAGCGGATCGCAGGGGGCGTATGAAAAACTGTTTTTT
D: -; J: TRBJ1-1; size: -; V: TRBV29-1; CDR3: CSVYARGANTEAFF; DNA: TGCAGCGTTTACGCGCGGGGCGCGAACACTGAAGCTTTCTTT
D: TRBD1; J: TRBJ2-7; size: -; V: TRBV25-1; CDR3: CARLGQGSSYEQYF; DNA: TGTGCCAGATTGGGACAGGGTAGCTCCTACGAGCAGTACTTC
D: -; J: TRBJ2-7; size: -; V: TRBV27; CDR3: CASSLLAGSGYEQYF; DNA: TGTGCCAGCAGTTTATTGGCGGGGAGTGGGTACGAGCAGTACTTC
D: TRBD2; J: TRBJ2-7; size: once; V: TRBV2; CDR3: CASREGLAKHEQYF; DNA: TGTGCCAGCAGGGAAGGACTAGCGAAGCACGAGCAGTACTTC
D: -; J: TRBJ2-7; size: -; V: TRBV25-1; CDR3: CASSSPGRGNYEQYF; DNA: TGTGCCAGCAGTAGCCCCGGACGGGGTAATTACGAGCAGTACTTC
D: -; J: TRBJ2-7; size: -; V: TRBV5-6; CDR3: CASSFRSTYEQYF; DNA: TGTGCCAGCAGCTTCCGTTCTACCTACGAGCAGTACTTC
D: TRBD2; J: TRBJ2-2; size: many; V: TRBV6-6; CDR3: CASSDSGGRTGELFF; DNA: TGTGCCAGCAGCGATAGCGGGGGGCGCACCGGGGAGCTGTTTTTT
D: TRBD1; J: TRBJ1-4; size: once; V: TRBV13; CDR3: CASISTITGGELFF; DNA: TGTGCCAGCATCTCCACAATAACAGGGGGAGAACTGTTTTTT
D: -; J: TRBJ2-7; size: -; V: TRBV11-1; CDR3: CASSVDRTSSYEQYF; DNA: TGTGCCAGCAGCGTCGACAGGACTAGCTCCTACGAGCAGTACTTC
D: -; J: TRBJ2-7; size: -; V: TRBV5-6; CDR3: CASSGGVQQYF; DNA: TGTGCCAGCAGCGGAGGGGTTCAGCAGTACTTC
D: -; J: TRBJ1-4; size: -; V: TRBV6-5; CDR3: CASSYGGGANGLFF; DNA: TGTGCCAGCAGCTACGGGGGGGGCGCGAATGGACTGTTTTTT
D: -; J: TRBJ1-1; size: few; V: TRBV29-1; CDR3: CSVVGHLNTEAFF; DNA: TGCAGCGTTGTAGGACATCTGAACACTGAAGCTTTCTTT
D: -; J: TRBJ2-2; size: -; V: TRBV6-5; CDR3: CASSYGWGENTGELFF; DNA: TGTGCCAGCAGTTATGGGTGGGGGGAGAACACCGGGGAGCTGTTTTTT
D: TRBD2; J: TRBJ2-3; size: -; V: TRBV30; CDR3: CAWSGGRASTDTQYF; DNA: TGTGCCTGGAGCGGCGGGAGGGCTAGCACAGATACGCAGTATTTT
D: TRBD1; J: TRBJ2-5; size: -; V: TRBV6-5; CDR3: CASSFRDSAQETQYF; DNA: TGTGCCAGCAGTTTCCGGGACAGCGCTCAAGAGACCCAGTACTTC
D: TRBD1; J: TRBJ2-7; size: -; V: TRBV15; CDR3: CATSAGTGAYEQYF; DNA: TGTGCCACCAGCGCCGGGACAGGCGCCTACGAGCAGTACTTC
D: TRBD1; J: TRBJ1-4; size: -; V: TRBV5-1; CDR3: CASSRLGTDEKLFF; DNA: TGCGCCAGCAGCCGTTTGGGGACAGATGAAAAACTGTTTTTT
D: -; J: TRBJ2-1; size: -; V: TRBV27; CDR3: CASSPSWGVGEQFF; DNA: TGTGCCAGCAGTCCCTCCTGGGGGGTAGGTGAGCAGTTCTTC
D: -; J: TRBJ2-1; size: -; V: TRBV4-1; CDR3: CASSQDIGVRSYNEQFF; DNA: TGCGCCAGCAGCCAAGATATAGGGGTCCGCTCTTACAATGAGCAGTTCTTC
D: TRBD2; J: TRBJ2-7; size: -; V: TRBV4-3; CDR3: CASSYTSSGVAYEQYF; DNA: TGCGCCAGCAGCTACACTTCTAGCGGGGTAGCCTACGAGCAGTACTTC